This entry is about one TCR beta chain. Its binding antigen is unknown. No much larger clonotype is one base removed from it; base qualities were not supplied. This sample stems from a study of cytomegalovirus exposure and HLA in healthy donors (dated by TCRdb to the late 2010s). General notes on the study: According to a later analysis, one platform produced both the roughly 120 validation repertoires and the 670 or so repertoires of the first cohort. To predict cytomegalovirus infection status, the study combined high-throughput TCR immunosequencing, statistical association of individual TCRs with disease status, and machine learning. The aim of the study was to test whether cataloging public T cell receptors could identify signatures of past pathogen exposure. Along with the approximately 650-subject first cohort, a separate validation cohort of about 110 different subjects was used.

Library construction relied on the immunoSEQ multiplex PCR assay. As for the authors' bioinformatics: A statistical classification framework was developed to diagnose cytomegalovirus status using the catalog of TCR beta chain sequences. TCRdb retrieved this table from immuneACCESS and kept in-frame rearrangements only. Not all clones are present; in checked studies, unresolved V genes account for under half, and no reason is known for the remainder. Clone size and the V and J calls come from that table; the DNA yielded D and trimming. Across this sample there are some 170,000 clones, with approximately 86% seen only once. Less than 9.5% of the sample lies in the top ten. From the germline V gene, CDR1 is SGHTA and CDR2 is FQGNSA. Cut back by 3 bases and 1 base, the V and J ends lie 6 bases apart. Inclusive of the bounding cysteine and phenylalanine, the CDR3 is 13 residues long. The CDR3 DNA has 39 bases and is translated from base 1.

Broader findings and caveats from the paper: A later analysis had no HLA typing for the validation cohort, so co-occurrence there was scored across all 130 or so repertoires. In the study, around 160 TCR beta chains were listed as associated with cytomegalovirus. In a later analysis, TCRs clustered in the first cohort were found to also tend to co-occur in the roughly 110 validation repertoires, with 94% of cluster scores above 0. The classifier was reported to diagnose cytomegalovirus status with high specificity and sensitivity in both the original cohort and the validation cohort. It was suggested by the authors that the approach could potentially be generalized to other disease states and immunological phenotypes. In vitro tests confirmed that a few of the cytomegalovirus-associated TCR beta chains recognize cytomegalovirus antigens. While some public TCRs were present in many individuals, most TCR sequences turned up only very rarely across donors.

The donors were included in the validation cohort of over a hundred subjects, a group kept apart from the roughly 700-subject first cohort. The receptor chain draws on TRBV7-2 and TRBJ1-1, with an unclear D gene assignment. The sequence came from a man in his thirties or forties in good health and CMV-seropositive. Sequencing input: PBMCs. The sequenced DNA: TGTGCCAGCAGCTTTCAACCGAACACTGAAGCTTTCTTT. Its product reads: CASSFQPNTEAFF.